The clone carrying this T cell receptor beta chain was observed a handful of times. What it recognizes is unknown. Sequenced by immunoSEQ multiplex PCR; TCRdb stores in-frame clones only, minus some. The table lists fewer than 45,000 clones, less than 90% of them singletons. Per germline, CDR1 KGHSY and CDR2 FQNENV. V lost 2 bases and J lost 8, with 15 bases in between. This CDR3 contains 14 residues. The data originate from a study of pediatric ulcerative colitis. Overall study findings and caveats: Compared with controls, ulcerative colitis showed greater blood-rectum clone sharing.

Before the diagnostic colonoscopy, ulcerative colitis patients were free of immunosuppressive medication. The sequence derives from a girl aged 10-17 years with moderate ulcerative colitis. The sequencing sample was made of blood. V gene TRBV16 combines with J gene TRBJ1-1; D is uncertain. For the CDR3, the DNA is TGTGCCAGCAGCCAAATACCGGGCCTAGCGGAAGCTTTCTTT. Its translation: CASSQIPGLAEAFF. Full variable domain (outside the CDR3, taken from reference TRBV16 and TRBJ1-1): GEEVAQTPKHLVRGEGQKAKLYCAPIKGHSYVFWYQQVLKNEFKFLISFQNENVFDETGMPKERFSAKCLPNSPCSLEIQATKLEDSAVYFCASSQIPGLAEAFFGQGTRLTVV.